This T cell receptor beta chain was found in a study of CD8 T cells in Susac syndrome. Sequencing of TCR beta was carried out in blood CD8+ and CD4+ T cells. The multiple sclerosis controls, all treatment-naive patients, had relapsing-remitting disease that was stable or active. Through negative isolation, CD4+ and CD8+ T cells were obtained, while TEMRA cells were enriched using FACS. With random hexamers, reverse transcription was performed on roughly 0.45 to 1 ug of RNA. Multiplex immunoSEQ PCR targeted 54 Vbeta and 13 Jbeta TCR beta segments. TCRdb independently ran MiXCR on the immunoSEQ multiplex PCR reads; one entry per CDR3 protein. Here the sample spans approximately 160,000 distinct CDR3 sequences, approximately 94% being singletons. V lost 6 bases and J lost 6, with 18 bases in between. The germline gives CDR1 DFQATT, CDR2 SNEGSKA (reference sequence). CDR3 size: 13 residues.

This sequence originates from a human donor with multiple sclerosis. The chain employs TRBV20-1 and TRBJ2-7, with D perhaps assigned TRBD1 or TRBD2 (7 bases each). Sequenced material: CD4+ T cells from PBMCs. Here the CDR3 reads CSASRGQRGEQYF. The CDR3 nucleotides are TGCAGTGCCTCGCGGGGACAGCGGGGCGAGCAGTACTTC.